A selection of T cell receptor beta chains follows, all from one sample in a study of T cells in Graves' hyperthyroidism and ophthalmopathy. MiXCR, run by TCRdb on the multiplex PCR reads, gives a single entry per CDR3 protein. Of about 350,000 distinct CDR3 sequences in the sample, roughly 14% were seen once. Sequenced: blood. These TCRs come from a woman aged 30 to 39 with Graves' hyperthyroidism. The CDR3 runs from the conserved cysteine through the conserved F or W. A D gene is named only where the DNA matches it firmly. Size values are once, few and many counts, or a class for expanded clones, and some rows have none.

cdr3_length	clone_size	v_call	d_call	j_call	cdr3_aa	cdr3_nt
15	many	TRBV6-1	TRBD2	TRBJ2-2	CASRTTSGRNGELFF	TGTGCCAGCAGAACTACTAGCGGGAGAAACGGGGAGCTGTTTTTT
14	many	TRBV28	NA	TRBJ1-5	CASQGLGGNQPQHF	TGTGCCAGCCAGGGGCTAGGGGGCAATCAGCCCCAGCATTTT
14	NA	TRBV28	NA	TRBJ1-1	CASSLYRSNTEAFF	TGTGCCAGCAGTTTGTACAGATCGAACACTGAAGCTTTCTTT
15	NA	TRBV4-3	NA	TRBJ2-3	CASSQVVAPTDTQYF	TGCGCCAGCAGCCAAGTCGTTGCTCCCACAGATACGCAGTATTTT
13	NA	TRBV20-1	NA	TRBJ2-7	CSANLLGRNEQYF	TGCAGTGCTAATTTATTGGGGCGCAACGAGCAGTACTTC
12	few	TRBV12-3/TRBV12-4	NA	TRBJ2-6	CASSLLANVLTF	TGTGCCAGCAGTCTCCTGGCCAACGTCCTGACTTTC
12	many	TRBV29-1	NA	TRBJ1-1	CSARPRNTEAFF	TGCAGCGCCAGACCGAGGAACACTGAAGCTTTCTTT
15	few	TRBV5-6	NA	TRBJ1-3	CASSFRTSSGNTIYF	TGTGCCAGCAGCTTCAGGACAAGCTCTGGAAACACCATATATTTT
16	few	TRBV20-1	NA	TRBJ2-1	CSARLPGSSHYNEQFF	TGCAGTGCCCGACTTCCGGGATCGAGCCACTACAATGAGCAGTTCTTC
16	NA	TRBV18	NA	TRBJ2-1	CASSRRGGGDYNEQFF	TGTGCCAGCTCCCGAAGGGGGGGAGGGGACTACAATGAGCAGTTCTTC
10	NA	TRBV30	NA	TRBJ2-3	CAWGIDTQYF	TGTGCCTGGGGGATAGATACGCAGTATTTT
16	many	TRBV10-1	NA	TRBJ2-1	CASSGQSISSYNEQFF	TGCGCCAGCAGTGGCCAGTCGATCAGCTCCTACAATGAGCAGTTCTTC
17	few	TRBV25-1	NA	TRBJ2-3	CASSASGTRRGTDTQYF	TGTGCCAGCAGTGCCTCAGGGACCCGGCGCGGCACAGATACGCAGTATTTT
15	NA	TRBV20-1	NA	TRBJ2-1	CSARGLEISRNEQFF	TGCAGTGCTAGGGGGTTAGAGATTAGTAGAAATGAGCAGTTCTTC
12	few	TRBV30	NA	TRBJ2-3	CAWSVAADTQYF	TGTGCCTGGAGTGTTGCGGCGGATACGCAGTATTTT
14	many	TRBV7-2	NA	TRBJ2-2	CASSLNANTGELFF	TGTGCCAGCAGCTTGAATGCGAACACCGGGGAGCTGTTTTTT
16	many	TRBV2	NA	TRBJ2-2	CASKVFGTYTTGELFF	TGTGCCAGCAAGGTTTTCGGGACTTACACAACCGGGGAGCTGTTTTTT